The 31 T cell receptor beta chains presented below share a single source sample, sequenced in a study of T cells after yellow fever vaccination. TCRdb redid the calling of the 5' RACE reads with MiXCR, one entry per CDR3 protein. This table holds about 230,000 distinct CDR3 sequences, 6.7% found once. The material sequenced was CD4+ T cells sorted from PBMCs, taken on the day of the yellow fever booster vaccination. The receptors derive from a man under 40 who received the YFV17D yellow fever vaccine.

The CDR3 sequence is CASSFSGGSYNEQFF. For the CDR3, the DNA is TGCGCCAGCAGCTTCTCCGGCGGGAGCTACAATGAGCAGTTCTTC. This chain connects TRBV5-1 to TRBJ2-1; 7 nucleotides match TRBD2. The CDR3 runs 15 residues. Germline-derived CDR1 and CDR2 are SGHRS and YFSETQ. Trimming removed 2 bases from V and 3 bases from J; junction bases left unmatched: 5.

This clonotype was seen ten or more times. The chain is built from TRBV28 and TRBJ2-5, with D perhaps TRBD2 (6 bases). This CDR3 has 14 amino acids. Trimming removed 2 bases at V and 4 bases at J, with 11 bases between. The germline V gene encodes CDR1 MDHEN and CDR2 SYDVKM. CDR3 DNA: TGTGCCAGCAGTTTAGGGGGGATCTCAGAGACCCAGTACTTC. Translation gives CASSLGGISETQYF.

This clonotype was detected ten times or more. The V call is TRBV7-9, the J call TRBJ2-3; a weak D match, TRBD2 (7 bases). This CDR3 has 16 amino acids. The V gene lost 1 base and the J gene lost 2 bases, with 13 bases spanning the gap. Germline CDR1 is SEHNR and CDR2 is FQNEAQ (reference sequence). CDR3 sequence: CASSLGSGDYTDTQYF. CDR3 sequence (DNA): TGTGCCAGCAGCTTAGGGTCAGGGGACTACACAGATACGCAGTATTTT.

This clonotype has more than one count but fewer than ten. The chain combines TRBV5-1 with TRBJ2-3; tentatively, D is TRBD2 (6 bases). There are 16 residues in the CDR3. CDR1 is SGHRS, CDR2 YFSETQ, per germline. The V end was cut by 4 bases, the J end by 0 bases, with 15 bases between. CDR3 DNA sequence: TGCGCCAGCAGCCTTCCCCTGGGGACTAGCACAGATACGCAGTATTTT. This sequence encodes CASSLPLGTSTDTQYF.

This clonotype was recorded at least ten times. The chain joins TRBV7-8 to TRBJ2-5; the D gene is possibly TRBD1 (6 bases). In germline, CDR1 is SGHVS, CDR2 FQNEAQ. The CDR3 loop spans 15 amino acids. V lost 0 bases to trimming and J lost 9 bases, with 17 bases between them. This chain's CDR3 is CASSLASGQIGAQYF. Written as DNA, the CDR3 is TGTGCCAGCAGCTTAGCATCCGGACAGATAGGGGCCCAGTACTTC.

This clonotype has a count of ten or more. The genes are TRBV7-2 and TRBJ2-5; 8 bases are shared with TRBD1. The CDR3 consists of 14 residues. With 1 base clipped from V and 2 bases from J, the junction kept 0 bases outside the gene matches. Germline CDR1 is SGHTA and CDR2 is FQGNSA. CDR3 protein: CASSLGTGQETQYF. The CDR3 DNA reads as TGTGCCAGCAGCTTAGGGACAGGGCAAGAGACCCAGTACTTC. Based on the CDR3 plus reference TRBV7-2 and TRBJ2-5, the full variable domain is GAGVSQSPSNKVTEKGKDVELRCDPISGHTALYWYRQSLGQGLEFLIYFQGNSAPDKSGLPSDRFSAERTGGSVSTLTIQRTQQEDSAVYLCASSLGTGQETQYFGPGTRLLVL.

The sample holds many counts of this clonotype. The chain combines TRBV24-1 with TRBJ1-5; no reliable D call. Trimming took 3 bases from V and 6 from J, leaving 11 bases between them. The CDR3 runs 14 residues. CDR1 is KGHDR and CDR2 is SFDVKD in the germline V gene. CDR3 sequence reads: CATSDPGLGQPQHF. As DNA, the CDR3 is TGTGCCACCAGTGATCCGGGGTTGGGTCAGCCCCAGCATTTT.

The chain's CDR3 is CSAQGLPSTDTQYF. In nucleotides, the CDR3 is TGCAGTGCTCAAGGACTACCCAGCACAGATACGCAGTATTTT. This rearrangement joins TRBV20-1 to TRBJ2-3, with a tentative D call TRBD2 (6 bases). Germline V gene sequence: CDR1 DFQATT, CDR2 SNEGSKA (reference sequence). This CDR3 contains 14 residues. Trimming shortened V by 5 bases and J by 0 bases, and 12 bases separated the two germline ends.

This clonotype was seen repeatedly, ten times or more. This chain's CDR3 is CASSQARGGTSSYEQYF. CDR3 sequence (DNA): TGCGCCAGCAGCCAAGCGCGGGGGGGGACTAGCTCCTACGAGCAGTACTTC. This chain connects TRBV4-3 to TRBJ2-7, with 9 bases fitting TRBD2. This CDR3 has 17 residues. Germline V CDR1 and CDR2: LGHNA, YSLEER. Trimming removed 1 base from V and 0 bases from J; junction bases left unmatched: 7.

V gene TRBV29-1 combines with J gene TRBJ2-6; possible D gene TRBD2, 6 bases. The germline V gene has CDR1 SQVTM and CDR2 ANQGSEA. The germline V and J ends were trimmed by 5 bases and 2 bases, with 13 bases remaining between them. The CDR3 has 15 residues. The CDR3 protein is CSVQGLGAGANVLTF. The CDR3, as DNA: TGCAGCGTTCAGGGACTCGGGGCTGGGGCCAACGTCCTGACTTTC.

This clonotype showed up just a few times. The chain couples TRBV20-1 to TRBJ2-3, with D unclear. Germline values: CDR1 DFQATT, CDR2 SNEGSKA (reference sequence). Trimming stripped 7 bases from V and 4 bases from J, with 15 bases between. The CDR3 has 13 residues. The CDR3 DNA reads as TGCAGTGGCGTGGGCCTACTCCCAGATACGCAGTATTTT. It is translated as CSGVGLLPDTQYF.

Concerning this clonotype itself: Germline is not matched at one junction end, which may reflect a read error. This chain uses TRBV5-1 with TRBJ2-1; 10 nucleotides align to TRBD1. CDR1 is SGHRS and CDR2 is YFSETQ in the germline V gene. The CDR3 totals 15 residues. The CDR3 nucleotides are TGCACCAGCAGCTCGGGACAGGGGTCCCACAATGAGCAGTTCTTC. Protein product: CTSSSGQGSHNEQFF.

This clonotype was observed a few times. The V and J genes are TRBV6-1 and TRBJ2-3; D unclear. The ends were cut back, 6 bases at V and 0 bases at J, with 13 bases in the middle. Germline lookup yields CDR1 MNHNS and CDR2 SASEGT. CDR3 size: 15 residues. CDR3 loop: CASSEDQSSTDTQYF. In DNA form, the CDR3 reads TGTGCCAGCAGCGAGGACCAATCTAGCACAGATACGCAGTATTTT.

Ten or more counts support this clonotype. The chain links TRBV7-9 to TRBJ2-1, with 10 bases lining up with TRBD2. Losses at the gene ends were 8 bases for V and 9 bases for J; bases not matched to a gene: 7. Germline CDR1 and CDR2: SEHNR and FQNEAQ (reference sequence). This CDR3 region has 13 residues. This chain's CDR3 is CASQREGLSEQFF. Here the CDR3 DNA reads TGTGCCAGCCAGCGGGAGGGCTTAAGTGAGCAGTTCTTC.

The chain carries TRBV6-5 and TRBJ1-5; D is possibly TRBD1 (5 bases). Germline V gene sequence: CDR1 MNHEY, CDR2 SVGAGI. V dropped 2 bases and J dropped 5 bases, with 10 bases sitting between them. The CDR3 extends over 14 amino acids. CDR3 nucleotide sequence: TGTGCCAGCAGTTACAGGGGAGGAGATCAGCCCCAGCATTTT. This gives the protein CASSYRGGDQPQHF.

The J gene is TRBJ2-1, the V gene TRBV11-2, with TRBD2 identical over 10 bases. The junction had 7 bases not matched to a gene; V was cut back by 4 bases and J by 7 bases. The CDR3 length is 15 residues. Germline loops: CDR1 SGHAT, CDR2 FQNNGV. This CDR3 reads CASSSLAGAGNEQFF. The CDR3 DNA reads TGTGCCAGCAGCTCCCTAGCGGGAGCGGGAAATGAGCAGTTCTTC.

The table lists this clonotype with a few counts. The V and J genes are TRBV20-1 and TRBJ2-4; D is tentatively TRBD1 or TRBD2 (6 bases each). The CDR3 is made up of 16 amino acids. Germline V gene sequence: CDR1 DFQATT, CDR2 SNEGSKA (reference sequence). The germline V and J ends were trimmed by 6 bases and 0 bases, with 18 bases remaining between them. The CDR3 reads CSATGGHVIAKNIQYF. The CDR3 DNA reads TGCAGTGCCACTGGGGGGCACGTCATAGCCAAAAACATTCAGTACTTC.

This clonotype was seen a few times. V gene TRBV29-1 combines with J gene TRBJ2-7; D gene unclear. The V gene's germline CDR1 is SQVTM and CDR2 ANQGSEA. The length of the CDR3 is 13 residues. Trimming removed 7 bases at V and 2 bases at J, with 15 bases between. CDR3 loop: CSARGRLTYEQYF. As DNA, the CDR3 is TGCAGCGCTCGTGGACGGCTGACCTACGAGCAGTACTTC.

This clonotype was found many times. The CDR3 loop reads CSAVEGFTEAFF. DNA of the CDR3: TGCAGTGCAGTTGAGGGGTTCACTGAAGCTTTCTTT. The chain combines TRBV20-1 with TRBJ1-1; TRBD1 might be the D (5 bases). Trimming took off 6 bases at V and 4 bases at J, with 12 bases between the two ends. The germline V gene encodes CDR1 DFQATT and CDR2 SNEGSKA (reference sequence). The CDR3 has 12 amino acids.

V and J are TRBV15 and TRBJ2-3; TRBD2 is a possible D gene (6 bases). The ends were cut back, 7 bases at V and 3 bases at J, with 20 bases in the middle. Germline V gene sequence: CDR1 LNHNV, CDR2 YYDKDF (reference sequence). The CDR3 runs to 16 residues. The CDR3 region has the DNA TGTGCCACCAACGGCCCTGGCGGGATGGCGACAGATACGCAGTATTTT. Protein: CATNGPGGMATDTQYF.

This clonotype has more than one count but fewer than ten. This chain links TRBV18 with TRBJ2-1; TRBD2 is a possible D gene (6 bases). CDR3 length: 16 amino acids. Deletions cut 3 bases from V and 2 bases from J, with 14 bases between. Germline CDR1 is KGHSH and CDR2 is LQKENI. The CDR3 reads CASSPSGGLAYNEQFF. Written as DNA, the CDR3 is TGTGCCAGCTCACCTTCCGGGGGACTTGCCTACAATGAGCAGTTCTTC. Complete variable domain (other parts from reference TRBV18 and TRBJ2-1): NAGVMQNPRHLVRRRGQEARLRCSPMKGHSHVYWYRQLPEEGLKFMVYLQKENIIDESGMPKERFSAEFPKEGPSILRIQQVVRGDSAAYFCASSPSGGLAYNEQFFGPGTRLTVL.

This clonotype was counted only a few times. This chain uses TRBV10-3 with TRBJ1-4; D unresolved. The CDR3 contains 17 residues. Deletions cut 4 bases from V and 0 bases from J, with 15 bases between. CDR1 and CDR2 (germline): ENHRY, SYGVKD. The CDR3 coding sequence is TGTGCCATCAGTGTCGGCGGGTCCGGGCCAACTAATGAAAAACTGTTTTTT. It yields the protein CAISVGGSGPTNEKLFF.

This chain joins TRBV19 and TRBJ2-7; 11 nucleotides match TRBD2. The junction had 4 bases not matched to a gene; V was cut back by 2 bases and J by 4 bases. The CDR3 is 15 amino acids. Germline V CDR1 and CDR2: LNHDA, SQIVND (reference sequence). CDR3 region: CASSILAGGFYEQYF. CDR3 in DNA: TGTGCCAGTAGTATACTAGCGGGAGGCTTTTACGAGCAGTACTTC.

Ten or more counts support this clonotype. This rearrangement joins TRBV27 to TRBJ2-1, with 10 bases aligning to TRBD1. The germline V gene encodes CDR1 MNHEY and CDR2 SMNVEV (reference sequence). V was clipped by 5 bases and J by 9 bases; unmatched bases: 10. The CDR3 length is 15 residues. The CDR3 region is CASSTPGQGSVEQFF. The CDR3 region has the DNA TGTGCCAGCAGTACGCCGGGACAGGGGTCAGTTGAGCAGTTCTTC.

This clonotype occurred a few times. The genes are TRBV21-1 and TRBJ2-3; the D call in the table, TRBD1, was not verified against the DNA. TRBV21-1 counts as a pseudogene. There are 18 residues in the CDR3. The CDR3 reads CASSKVKEKSPHTDTQYF. The CDR3 DNA follows: TGTGCCAGCAGCAAAGTTAAGGAAAAATCCCCCCACACAGATACGCAGTATTTT.

The sample holds a few counts of this clonotype. The chain combines TRBV18 with TRBJ1-5; 7 positions agree with TRBD1. The CDR3 has 15 residues. J lost 7 bases, V lost 0 bases, and 6 bases had no gene match. The germline V gene encodes CDR1 KGHSH and CDR2 LQKENI. CDR3 loop: CASSPPGAGGQPQHF. Here the CDR3 DNA reads TGTGCCAGCTCACCACCGGGGGCAGGGGGGCAGCCCCAGCATTTT.

This chain joins TRBV10-3 and TRBJ2-5, with D possibly TRBD2 on 5 matching bases. CDR1 ENHRY and CDR2 SYGVKD come from the germline V gene. The CDR3 length is 16 residues. The V and J ends lost 3 bases and 3 bases respectively, with 17 bases between them. CDR3 nucleotides: TGTGCCATCAGTGATACGAGGAACAGAGGGAAAGAGACCCAGTACTTC. Translating gives CAISDTRNRGKETQYF.

This clonotype has only a few counts. The V gene is TRBV9, the J gene TRBJ2-4; the match to TRBD2 covers 9 bases. The J segment lost 11 bases and the V segment lost 0 bases, leaving 12 bases of the junction unmatched. Per the germline V gene, CDR1 is SGDLS and CDR2 is YYNGEE. The CDR3 spans 16 residues. CDR3: CASSVGAGGYGGVQYF. In nucleotides, the CDR3 is TGTGCCAGCAGCGTAGGTGCGGGGGGGTATGGGGGTGTTCAGTACTTC.

This clonotype was found a few times. V and J are TRBV28 and TRBJ2-2; 9 positions match TRBD1. The CDR3 spans 15 residues. V dropped 5 bases and J dropped 0; count of bases not matched to a gene: 1. Germline V CDR1 and CDR2: MDHEN, SYDVKM. Here the CDR3 DNA reads TGTGCCAGCAGTCGGACAGGGGCGAACACCGGGGAGCTGTTTTTT. Protein: CASSRTGANTGELFF.

Only a few counts were recorded for this clonotype. CDR3 loop: CASSLGSGDNEQFF. CDR3 nucleotide sequence: TGTGCCAGCAGCTTAGGGTCAGGGGACAATGAGCAGTTCTTC. The genes are TRBV7-9 and TRBJ2-1, with a weak D call TRBD1 (6 bases). V was cut by 1 base and J by 5 bases, with 9 bases left in between. CDR1 and CDR2 from the germline V gene are SEHNR and FQNEAQ (reference sequence). This CDR3 is 14 amino acids long.

This clonotype was counted between two and nine times. The rearrangement uses TRBV6-1 and TRBJ1-6; 12 nucleotides align to TRBD1. Germline V gene lookup returns CDR1 MNHNS and CDR2 SASEGT. The length of the CDR3 is 17 residues. The J segment lost 10 bases and the V segment lost 1 base, leaving 8 bases of the junction unmatched. CDR3 sequence: CASSEVGTGGGRSPLHF. The CDR3 DNA reads TGTGCCAGCAGTGAAGTTGGGACAGGGGGCGGAAGGTCACCCCTCCACTTT.